The 9 T cell receptor beta chains given below trace back to one sample, sequenced in a study of neurological immune-mediated disorders. TCRdb recomputed calls from the 5' RACE reads with MiXCR, one row per CDR3 protein. The sample lists about 55,000 distinct CDR3 sequences; over 3.5% were seen once. Specimen: PBMCs. These TCRs come from a man in his sixties with multiple sclerosis.

A note on this clonotype: Being one base from a much bigger clone, this may be a read error. The chain has TRBV5-1 and TRBJ2-2; D remains unclear. The germline V gene encodes CDR1 SGHRS and CDR2 YFSETQ. The V gene lost 1 base and the J gene lost 11 bases, with 18 bases spanning the gap. This CDR3 is built from 15 residues. CDR3 loop: CASSLQPGSKDELFF. The CDR3 nucleotides read TGCGCCAGCAGCTTGCAACCAGGTTCTAAAGATGAGCTGTTTTTT.

In its sample, this clonotype was seen many times. The V call is TRBV5-1, the J call TRBJ2-2; no definite D call. The CDR3 totals 12 residues. Trimming took 3 bases from V and 6 from J, leaving 6 bases between them. Per germline, CDR1 SGHRS and CDR2 YFSETQ. The CDR3 reads CASSWSSGELFF. The CDR3 region has the DNA TGCGCCAGCAGCTGGTCATCCGGGGAGCTGTTTTTT.

This clonotype was counted many times. This chain uses TRBV20-1 with TRBJ2-7, with a weak D call TRBD1 (6 bases). V was trimmed by 2 bases and J by 2 bases, leaving 10 bases between them. Per the germline V gene, CDR1 is DFQATT and CDR2 is SNEGSKA (reference sequence). The CDR3 is 13 residues long. CDR3 protein: CSARMDSPYEQYF. The DNA of the CDR3 is TGCAGTGCTAGAATGGACAGCCCCTACGAGCAGTACTTC.

This clonotype has ten or more counts. The rearrangement uses TRBV3-1 and TRBJ1-5; no clear D. The CDR3 loop spans 13 amino acids. Trimming took 1 base from V and 6 from J, leaving 7 bases between them. Germline-derived CDR1 and CDR2 are LGHDT and YNNKEL (reference sequence). The CDR3 loop is CASSQGGSQPQHF. The CDR3 nucleotides are TGTGCCAGCAGCCAAGGGGGTTCTCAGCCCCAGCATTTT.

At least ten counts were recorded for this clonotype. The V and J genes are TRBV5-5 and TRBJ1-3; 7 positions match TRBD1. The germline V gene has CDR1 SGHKS and CDR2 YYEKEE (reference sequence). This CDR3 comprises 13 residues. The J segment lost 5 bases and the V segment lost 3 bases, leaving 2 bases of the junction unmatched. Written as DNA, the CDR3 is TGTGCCAGCAGCTGGGACAGCAGAAACACCATATATTTT. Translating it yields CASSWDSRNTIYF.

This clonotype was recorded many times. The chain has TRBV6-5 and TRBJ1-5; 7 nucleotides align to TRBD1. Germline V gene lookup returns CDR1 MNHEY and CDR2 SVGAGI. The CDR3 has 14 residues. J gave up 3 bases and V 5 bases, and 4 bases lay outside the gene matches. The CDR3, as DNA: TGTGCCAGCAGTCCCGACAGGGTCAATCAGCCCCAGCATTTT. Its protein product is CASSPDRVNQPQHF.

In regard to this clonotype: This could be a read error, since a much larger clone is one nucleotide away. The CDR3 reads CASSPTILGEKLFF. For the CDR3, the DNA is TGTGCCAGCAGCCCGACCATTCTCGGGGAAAAACTGTTTTTT. The chain combines TRBV27 with TRBJ1-4; no clear D. Germline loops: CDR1 MNHEY, CDR2 SMNVEV (reference sequence). The V end was cut by 6 bases, the J end by 8 bases, with 16 bases between. CDR3 length: 14 residues.

This clonotype has ten or more counts. The chain links TRBV12-3 or TRBV12-4 to TRBJ1-1, with 7 bases fitting TRBD1. The CDR3 extends over 15 amino acids. V was pared by 8 bases and J by 5 bases, with 14 bases of the junction left unmatched. CDR3: CASSPRGAGGTEAFF. CDR3 nucleotide sequence: TGTGCCAGCTCCCCTCGCGGCGCAGGGGGGACTGAAGCTTTCTTT.

This clonotype occurred many times. The CDR3 spells CASSLVQGMLNSPLHF. In nucleotides, the CDR3 is TGTGCCAGCAGTTTAGTACAGGGGATGTTAAATTCACCCCTCCACTTT. This rearrangement joins TRBV27 to TRBJ1-6; 7 nucleotides match TRBD1. Unmatched junction bases numbered 8, after V lost 2 bases and J lost 7 bases. The CDR3 length is 16 residues. The germline gives CDR1 MNHEY, CDR2 SMNVEV (reference sequence).